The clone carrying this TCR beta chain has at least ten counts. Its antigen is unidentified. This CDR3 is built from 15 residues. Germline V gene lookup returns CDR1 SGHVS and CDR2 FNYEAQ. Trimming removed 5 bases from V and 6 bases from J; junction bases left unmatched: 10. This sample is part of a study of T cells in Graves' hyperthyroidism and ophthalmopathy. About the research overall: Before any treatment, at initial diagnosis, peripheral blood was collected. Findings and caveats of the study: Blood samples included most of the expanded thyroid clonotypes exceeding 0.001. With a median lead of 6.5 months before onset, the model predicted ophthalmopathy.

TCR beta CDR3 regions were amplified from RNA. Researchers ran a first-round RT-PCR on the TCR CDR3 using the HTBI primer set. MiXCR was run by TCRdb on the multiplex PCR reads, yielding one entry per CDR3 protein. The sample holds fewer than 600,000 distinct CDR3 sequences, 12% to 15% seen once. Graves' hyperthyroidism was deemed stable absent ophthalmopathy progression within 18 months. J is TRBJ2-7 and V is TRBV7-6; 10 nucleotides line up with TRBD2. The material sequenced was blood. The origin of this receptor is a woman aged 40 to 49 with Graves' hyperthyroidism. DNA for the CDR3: TGTGCCAGCAGCGCCCCGGGGCTAGCGGGAGCCGAGCAGTACTTC. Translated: CASSAPGLAGAEQYF.